This is a list of T cell receptor beta chains from one sample in a study of follicular helper T cells after annual influenza vaccination. Data came from immunoSEQ multiplex PCR; TCRdb stores just in-frame clones and leaves some out. Found here are some 2,000 clones, roughly 82% of them singletons; the top ten hold roughly 3.4%. Sequenced material: CXCR5+ CD38- circulating T follicular helper cells from blood, taken 7 days after influenza vaccination. These receptors were taken from an adult who received the influenza vaccine. Each CDR3 is given without its conserved first and last residue.

v_call | cdr3_aa
TRBV7-9 | ASSPTRGQETQY
TRBV7-3 | ASRQTGGNTGELF
TRBV13 | ASSLRGPEAF
TRBV11-2 | ASSLGPGELF
TRBV5-1 | ASSYGEQLAGNTIY
TRBV4-1 | ASSQAGTSGGYNEQF
TRBV6-1 | ASSEGAGWQPQH
TRBV7-2 | ASSSQVGEGEKLF
TRBV5-1 | ASSLAPAANEQF
TRBV19 | ASSDGGGNQPQH
TRBV2 | ASSDRAGGYT
TRBV19 | ASSIRRPTDTQY
TRBV27 | ASRKGHSNTGELF
TRBV7-2 | ASSLGPGQKSYEQY
TRBV7-8 | ASSYPSTDTQY
TRBV7-9 | ASSLVPLNTEAF
TRBV18 | ASSPRIKETQY
TRBV7-2 | ASSQGTVTYEQY
TRBV19 | ASSIQTGGEGPQH
TRBV7-9 | ASSLLSGTNGYT
TRBV6-6 | ASMREPGSGYT
TRBV4-3 | ASSQAGGRNYGYT
TRBV7-3 | ASSLGTGQQETQY
TRBV18 | ASPSGAGELF
TRBV10-2 | ASSERGALSYNSPLH
TRBV6-1 | ASSEGRINSNQPQH
TRBV15 | ATSRGFAQGRKETQY
TRBV5-8 | ASSPGQGKNTEAF
TRBV6-1 | ASRDSFNSPLH
TRBV7-9 | ASSLQGLNEKLF
TRBV11-3 | ASSLGTSWADTQY
TRBV4-1 | ASSQAQGQSYEQY
TRBV7-8 | ASSNTGGRADTQY
TRBV9 | ASSVGNRAGQLF
TRBV5-3 | ARSFFSVPGANVLT
TRBV10-1 | ASSARTGTSNEQF